The sequence of this TCR beta chain was determined in a study of molecular identifiers for immune sequencing clone quantification. Broader study findings: Identical TCR molecules that share a barcode could lead to an underestimation of highly expanded clone sizes.

This CDR3 region has 15 residues. CDR1 is SQVTM, CDR2 ANQGSEA, per germline. Trimming cost V 4 bases and J 3 bases, with 16 bases left between them. Sorted cell numbers of about 19,000 to 1,000,000, with 10%, 30% or 50% RNA, served as input for naive CD8 libraries. Naive CD8 T cells were picked out by sorting for CD8+CD4-CCR7+CD45RA+. The sample holds a few counts of this clonotype. What it binds is unknown. Both previously described methods and listed TCR primers were employed to make bulk TCR libraries. Using its own MiXCR run on the PCR reads, TCRdb lists one record per CDR3 protein. The sample lists about 320,000 distinct CDR3 sequences; over 20% were seen once.

The rearrangement joins TRBV29-1 to TRBJ1-3, with D hard to call. The specimen was naive CD8+ T cells from blood, with Jurkat cell RNA spiked in. Subset in this sample: FACS-sorted CD8+CD4-CCR7+CD45RA+ naive T cells. The source is a human donor in good health. Some libraries in this study had Jurkat cell RNA spiked in. The CDR3 nucleotides are TGCAGCGTTGCGATAGCAGGAGATTTTGGAAACACCATATATTTT. Protein: CSVAIAGDFGNTIYF.